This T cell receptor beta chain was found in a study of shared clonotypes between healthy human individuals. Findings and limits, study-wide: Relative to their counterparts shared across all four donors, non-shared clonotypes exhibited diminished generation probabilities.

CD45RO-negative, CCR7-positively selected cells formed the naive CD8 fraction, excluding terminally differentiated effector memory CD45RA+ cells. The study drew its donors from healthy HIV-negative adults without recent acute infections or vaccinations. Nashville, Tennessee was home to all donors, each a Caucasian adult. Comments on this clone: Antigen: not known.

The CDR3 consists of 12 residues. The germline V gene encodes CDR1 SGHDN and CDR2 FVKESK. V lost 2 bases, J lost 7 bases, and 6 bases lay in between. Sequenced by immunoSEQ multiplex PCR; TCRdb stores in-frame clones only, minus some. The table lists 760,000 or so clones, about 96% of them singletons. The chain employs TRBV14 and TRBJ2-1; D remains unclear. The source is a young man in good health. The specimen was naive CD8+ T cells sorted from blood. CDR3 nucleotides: TGTGCCAGCAGCCAATGGGGTAATGAGCAGTTCTTC. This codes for CASSQWGNEQFF.